Below are 23 T cell receptor beta chains sequenced from a single sample in a study of blood T cell repertoires in COVID-19. Sequencing was performed with immunoSEQ multiplex PCR; in TCRdb, only in-frame clones are kept and a portion is missing. Seen here are around 390,000 clones, approximately 90% observed once, and the top ten hold 10%. The source material was PBMCs or T cells enriched from blood (not recorded which). These receptors all stem from a woman aged 50 to 60 who had recovered from COVID-19.

CDR3 amino acids: CASSRQGRQNTEAFF. As DNA, the CDR3 is TGTGCCAGCAGCCGACAGGGAAGGCAGAACACTGAAGCTTTCTTT. The chain joins TRBV2 to TRBJ1-1; 7 nucleotides agree with TRBD1. There are 15 residues in the CDR3. Germline lookup yields CDR1 SNHLY and CDR2 FYNNEI. V dropped 6 bases and J dropped 1; count of bases not matched to a gene: 8.

The chain employs TRBV6-5 and TRBJ1-2; 9 bases map to TRBD1. Germline trimming cut 9 bases from V and 3 bases from J; bases unmatched to any gene: 2. The CDR3 is 12 residues long. Germline V gene sequence: CDR1 MNHEY, CDR2 SVGAGI. For the CDR3, the DNA is TGTGCCAGTACAGGGGGCTACTATGGCTACACCTTC. This encodes CASTGGYYGYTF.

The chain employs TRBV10-3 and TRBJ1-1, with 7 bases aligning to TRBD1. Unmatched junction bases numbered 7, after V lost 5 bases and J lost 4 bases. The CDR3 spans 14 residues. Germline values: CDR1 ENHRY, CDR2 SYGVKD. The CDR3 sequence: CAISNDRVVTEAFF. In nucleotides, the CDR3 is TGTGCCATCAGTAACGACAGGGTGGTCACTGAAGCTTTCTTT.

The chain is built from TRBV4-2 and TRBJ1-2, with D unclear. Germline V gene data show CDR1 as LGHNA and CDR2 as YNFKEQ. Trimming removed 1 base from V and 4 bases from J, with 4 bases in between. The CDR3 consists of 12 residues. The DNA for the CDR3 is TGTGCCAGCAGCCAAGCAGGCTATGGCTACACCTTC. This sequence encodes CASSQAGYGYTF.

This chain links TRBV19 with TRBJ1-1; 8 positions agree with TRBD1. V lost 5 bases and J lost 8; bases outside the gene matches: 10. The CDR3 contains 14 residues. The germline CDR1 and CDR2 sequences are LNHDA and SQIVND (reference sequence). CDR3 protein: CASSWGTGQGEAFF. DNA for the CDR3: TGTGCCAGTAGTTGGGGGACCGGACAGGGAGAAGCTTTCTTT.

In this sample, this clone turned up once. J is TRBJ2-3 and V is TRBV7-2; 8 bases are a match to TRBD2. CDR3 length equals 14 residues. J was trimmed by 4 bases and V by 1 base; bases with no gene match: 1. Germline V gene data show CDR1 as SGHTA and CDR2 as FQGNSA. DNA of the CDR3: TGTGCCAGCAGCTTAGAACTAGCGGCAGATACGCAGTATTTT. Encoded protein: CASSLELAADTQYF.

This clone came up once. The chain combines TRBV18 with TRBJ2-5, with D maybe TRBD2 (6 bases). The V and J ends lost 2 bases and 4 bases respectively, with 17 bases between them. Per the germline V gene, CDR1 is KGHSH and CDR2 is LQKENI. The CDR3 has 16 residues. CDR3 sequence reads: CASSPVRGREAETQYF. The CDR3 DNA is TGTGCCAGCTCACCAGTTAGAGGCAGGGAGGCAGAGACCCAGTACTTC. The full variable domain, with the rest looked up from reference TRBV18 and TRBJ2-5, is NAGVMQNPRHLVRRRGQEARLRCSPMKGHSHVYWYRQLPEEGLKFMVYLQKENIIDESGMPKERFSAEFPKEGPSILRIQQVVRGDSAAYFCASSPVRGREAETQYFGPGTRLLVL.

The J gene is TRBJ1-2, the V gene TRBV3-1 (or the pseudogene TRBV3-2); D not resolved. The CDR3 has 13 amino acids. V dropped 0 bases and J dropped 5 bases, with 7 bases sitting between them. CDR1 is LGHDT and CDR2 is YNNKEL in the germline V gene (reference sequence). In DNA form, the CDR3 reads TGTGCCAGCAGCCAAGATAGCACGTATGGCTACACCTTC. The encoded protein is CASSQDSTYGYTF.

This chain connects TRBV7-9 to TRBJ1-4; the D gene is possibly TRBD1 (6 bases). CDR1 and CDR2 (germline): SEHNR, FQNEAQ (reference sequence). V was cut by 2 bases and J by 0 bases, with 13 bases left in between. This CDR3 region has 17 residues. Written as DNA, the CDR3 is TGTGCCAGCAGCTTATCTACAGGGTTTCCAACTAATGAAAAACTGTTTTTT. The encoded protein is CASSLSTGFPTNEKLFF.

This rearrangement joins TRBV18 to TRBJ1-2; 7 bases are shared with TRBD1. The CDR3 has 15 residues. The V gene end was trimmed by 8 bases and the J gene end by 6 bases; junction bases not matched to a gene: 15. Germline CDR1 reads KGHSH; CDR2 reads LQKENI. The CDR3 sequence is CASTTGRFPENGYTF. The DNA of the CDR3 is TGTGCCAGCACGACAGGGCGATTCCCAGAGAATGGCTACACCTTC. The complete variable domain, with remaining parts taken from reference TRBV18 and TRBJ1-2, reads NAGVMQNPRHLVRRRGQEARLRCSPMKGHSHVYWYRQLPEEGLKFMVYLQKENIIDESGMPKERFSAEFPKEGPSILRIQQVVRGDSAAYFCASTTGRFPENGYTFGSGTRLTVV.

This clone was seen a few times. The chain carries TRBV30 and TRBJ1-3; 9 bases are a match to TRBD1. The trim removed 1 base at V and 6 bases at J, leaving 7 bases unmatched. The CDR3 length is 15 residues. The germline gives CDR1 GTSNPN, CDR2 SVGIG (reference sequence). CDR3 sequence: CAWSGTGTGQNTIYF. The CDR3 DNA reads as TGTGCCTGGAGTGGAACCGGGACAGGGCAAAACACCATATATTTT.

The chain is built from TRBV11-3 and TRBJ2-1; maybe TRBD1 (6 bases). The germline V and J ends were trimmed by 7 bases and 4 bases, with 11 bases remaining between them. The germline V gene has CDR1 SGHNT and CDR2 YENEEA. The CDR3 has 13 amino acids. The CDR3 protein is CASTKGGYNEQFF. The CDR3 DNA follows: TGTGCCAGCACAAAAGGGGGTTACAATGAGCAGTTCTTC.

The chain recombines TRBV5-6 with TRBJ1-2; TRBD1 matches at 7 bases. The CDR3 has 12 amino acids. Germline V lookup: CDR1 SGHDT, CDR2 YYEEEE. V was clipped by 4 bases and J by 8 bases; unmatched bases: 5. CDR3 bases: TGTGCCAGCAGCCAATACAGGGGAGGCTACACCTTC. Translation gives CASSQYRGGYTF.

The chain uses TRBV27 and TRBJ1-2, with TRBD1 identical over 12 bases. Germline loops: CDR1 MNHEY, CDR2 SMNVEV (reference sequence). This CDR3 comprises 19 residues. The junction had 12 bases not matched to a gene; V was cut back by 2 bases and J by 2 bases. Here the CDR3 reads CASSLNQAGQGAKNYGYTF. Here the CDR3 DNA reads TGTGCCAGCAGTTTAAATCAGGCGGGACAGGGGGCAAAAAACTATGGCTACACCTTC.

The CDR3 DNA reads as TGTGCCAGCAGCGTCGACAGGACTGGAAACACCATATATTTT. This gives the protein CASSVDRTGNTIYF. The chain uses TRBV7-2 and TRBJ1-3; D perhaps matches TRBD1 (6 bases). Trimming left V 5 bases short and J 2 bases short, with 10 bases between. This CDR3 has 14 amino acids. CDR1 SGHTA and CDR2 FQGNSA come from the germline V gene.

This chain connects TRBV5-6 to TRBJ1-3; D call uncertain. V was shortened by 0 bases and J by 0 bases, with 10 bases between the two germline ends. Germline V CDR1 and CDR2: SGHDT, YYEEEE. The CDR3 covers 16 residues. Written as DNA, the CDR3 is TGTGCCAGCAGCTTGGCAGGAAAGAGCTCTGGAAACACCATATATTTT. Protein: CASSLAGKSSGNTIYF.

This clone was detected only a few times. The chain recombines TRBV28 with TRBJ2-7; D not certain. The V gene's germline CDR1 is MDHEN and CDR2 SYDVKM. V was trimmed by 4 bases and J by 0 bases, leaving 16 bases between them. The CDR3 length is 16 residues. DNA for the CDR3: TGTGCCAGCAGTTCTCGGGTCTCACCCCTCTCCTACGAGCAGTACTTC. Protein sequence: CASSSRVSPLSYEQYF.

The V gene is TRBV5-5, the J gene TRBJ1-1, with a tentative D call TRBD1 (5 bases). Trimming cost V 1 base and J 5 bases, with 18 bases left between them. CDR1 is SGHKS and CDR2 is YYEKEE in the germline V gene (reference sequence). CDR3 size: 16 residues. This CDR3 reads CASSLYSSGGWTEAFF. The CDR3 region has the DNA TGTGCCAGCAGCTTGTACTCCTCGGGGGGTTGGACTGAAGCTTTCTTT.

The chain employs TRBV7-6 and TRBJ1-1; D gene uncertain. V dropped 8 bases and J dropped 0 bases, with 10 bases sitting between them. The CDR3 loop spans 13 amino acids. The V gene's germline CDR1 is SGHVS and CDR2 FNYEAQ. The chain's CDR3 is CASSPLVNTEAFF. In nucleotides, the CDR3 is TGTGCCAGCTCTCCTCTAGTGAACACTGAAGCTTTCTTT.

This clone was seen more than once but under ten times. The chain links TRBV4-1 to TRBJ1-1; 7 bases are shared with TRBD1. This CDR3 spans 15 amino acids. The germline CDR1 and CDR2 sequences are MGHRA and YSYEKL. The J segment lost 0 bases and the V segment lost 1 base, leaving 2 bases of the junction unmatched. Written as DNA, the CDR3 is TGCGCCAGCAGCCAAGCGGGACAGATGAACACTGAAGCTTTCTTT. It specifies CASSQAGQMNTEAFF.

This clone appeared a single time. The V call is TRBV19, the J call TRBJ2-3; TRBD2 matches at 7 bases. This CDR3 is built from 16 residues. Germline trimming cut 6 bases from V and 3 bases from J; bases unmatched to any gene: 12. From germline, CDR1 is LNHDA and CDR2 SQIVND (reference sequence). The CDR3 here is CASSPRWGGGTDTQYF. DNA for the CDR3: TGTGCCAGTAGCCCCCGCTGGGGGGGAGGGACAGATACGCAGTATTTT.

This clone was recorded once. The gene calls are TRBV7-9 and TRBJ1-2, with 8 positions matching TRBD1. Germline V CDR1 and CDR2: SEHNR, FQNEAQ (reference sequence). The CDR3 has 19 residues. Trimming at V came to 6 bases and at J to 0 bases, leaving 18 bases not matched to a gene. CDR3 DNA: TGTGCCAGCAGTTTCGGCGCTGGACAGGGTGGGGCAGCTAACTATGGCTACACCTTC. Protein sequence: CASSFGAGQGGAANYGYTF.

The V call is TRBV7-2, the J call TRBJ2-7; D is perhaps TRBD1 (6 bases). CDR3 size: 13 residues. Per germline, CDR1 SGHTA and CDR2 FQGNSA. Trimming removed 5 bases at V and 2 bases at J, with 10 bases between. The CDR3 loop is CASSVGHPYEQYF. The CDR3 DNA reads as TGTGCCAGCAGCGTGGGACACCCCTACGAGCAGTACTTC. Combining the CDR3 with reference TRBV7-2 and TRBJ2-7 gives the whole variable domain GAGVSQSPSNKVTEKGKDVELRCDPISGHTALYWYRQSLGQGLEFLIYFQGNSAPDKSGLPSDRFSAERTGGSVSTLTIQRTQQEDSAVYLCASSVGHPYEQYFGPGTRLTVT.